The 17 T cell receptor beta chains below come from one sample, sequenced in a study of cytomegalovirus exposure and HLA in healthy donors. Vbeta (60) and Jbeta (13) primers were used in the PCR. This table comes from immunoSEQ multiplex PCR, and its TCRdb copy is limited to in-frame clones, with some not included. Recorded for this sample: approximately 80,000 clones. Sequences were obtained from PBMCs. The receptors shown here come from a woman aged 25 to 39 in good health and CMV-seronegative.

V is TRBV13 and J is TRBJ1-2, with 8 bases that match TRBD1. Looked up from germline, CDR1 is PRHDT and CDR2 is FYEKMQ (reference sequence). The CDR3 spans 16 residues. V shed 5 bases, J shed 5 bases, and the junction held 13 bases outside the gene matches. This chain's CDR3 is CASSPRAGGPKYGYTF. Written as DNA, the CDR3 is TGTGCCAGCAGCCCCCGGGCAGGGGGCCCGAAGTATGGCTACACCTTC. Using reference TRBV13 and TRBJ1-2 for the parts outside the CDR3, the full variable domain is AAGVIQSPRHLIKEKRETATLKCYPIPRHDTVYWYQQGPGQDPQFLISFYEKMQSDKGSIPDRFSAQQFSDYHSELNMSSLELGDSALYFCASSPRAGGPKYGYTFGSGTRLTVV.

The genes are TRBV19 and TRBJ1-2, with 8 nucleotides matching TRBD1. The V and J ends lost 6 bases and 3 bases, in that order; junction bases with no gene match: 9. Germline CDR1 LNHDA, CDR2 SQIVND (reference sequence). The CDR3 has 15 residues. CDR3 protein: CASSHRPGGDYGYTF. CDR3 DNA: TGTGCCAGTAGCCATCGTCCAGGGGGCGACTATGGCTACACCTTC. The full variable domain, in which reference TRBV19 and TRBJ1-2 provide the parts outside the CDR3, is DGGITQSPKYLFRKEGQNVTLSCEQNLNHDAMYWYRQDPGQGLRLIYYSQIVNDFQKGDIAEGYSVSREKKESFPLTVTSAQKNPTAFYLCASSHRPGGDYGYTFGSGTRLTVV.

The V gene is TRBV6-1, the J gene TRBJ2-1; maybe TRBD2 (6 bases). This CDR3 is built from 15 residues. With 0 bases removed from V and 0 bases from J, the gap between germline ends came to 6 bases. The germline CDR1 and CDR2 sequences are MNHNS and SASEGT. CDR3 sequence (DNA): TGTGCCAGCAGTGAAGCTAGCGGCTCCTACAATGAGCAGTTCTTC. Translated, it gives CASSEASGSYNEQFF.

The rearrangement links TRBV19 to TRBJ1-1; unclear D gene. The V and J ends lost 5 bases and 6 bases respectively, with 10 bases between them. The CDR3 extends over 12 amino acids. Germline CDR1 is LNHDA and CDR2 is SQIVND (reference sequence). CDR3 in amino acids: CASSAGSAEAFF. DNA for the CDR3: TGTGCCAGTAGTGCGGGCAGCGCTGAAGCTTTCTTT.

The gene calls are TRBV19 and TRBJ2-5; 10 bases are shared with TRBD2. Germline loops: CDR1 LNHDA, CDR2 SQIVND (reference sequence). With 10 bases clipped from V and 4 bases from J, the junction kept 15 bases outside the gene matches. The CDR3 has 16 residues. CDR3 in DNA: TGTGCCACCGCACCTGGCCTAGCGGGAGTTGGAGAGACCCAGTACTTC. It encodes CATAPGLAGVGETQYF.

The CDR3 DNA sequence: TGTGCCAGCAGTCCGAGCTCCTATAATTCACCCCTCCACTTT. Its translation: CASSPSSYNSPLHF. The chain has TRBV27 and TRBJ1-6; D is undetermined. Trimming stripped 5 bases from V and 0 bases from J, with 5 bases between. The germline gives CDR1 MNHEY, CDR2 SMNVEV (reference sequence). The CDR3 totals 14 residues.

The chain employs TRBV6-5 and TRBJ1-1; 9 nucleotides align to TRBD1. CDR1 and CDR2 from the germline V gene are MNHEY and SVGAGI. CDR3 length equals 16 residues. V was clipped by 2 bases and J by 1 base; unmatched bases: 5. CDR3 amino acids: CASSYRSTGGNTEAFF. CDR3 DNA: TGTGCCAGCAGTTACCGCTCGACAGGGGGGAACACTGAAGCTTTCTTT.

The chain joins TRBV15 to TRBJ2-3; 7 bases align to TRBD2. CDR3 length equals 14 residues. The V segment lost 8 bases and the J segment 4 bases; nucleotides outside the gene matches: 9. Germline-derived CDR1 and CDR2 are LNHNV and YYDKDF (reference sequence). The CDR3 is CATELAGVADTQYF. CDR3 sequence (DNA): TGTGCCACCGAGCTGGCGGGAGTAGCAGATACGCAGTATTTT.

V is TRBV30 and J is TRBJ1-2, with TRBD1 matching over 9 bases. Germline V CDR1 and CDR2: GTSNPN, SVGIG (reference sequence). The junction had 5 bases not matched to a gene; V was cut back by 2 bases and J by 4 bases. This CDR3 is built from 14 residues. CDR3 DNA sequence: TGTGCCTGGAGTATCGGACAGGGGACCTATGGCTACACCTTC. Amino acids: CAWSIGQGTYGYTF.

The chain recombines TRBV6-1 with TRBJ2-5; 11 nucleotides line up with TRBD1. V was clipped by 5 bases and J by 5 bases; unmatched bases: 7. The CDR3 is 15 amino acids. Germline lookup yields CDR1 MNHNS and CDR2 SASEGT. The chain's CDR3 is CASSSDRGHGETQYF. The DNA for the CDR3 is TGTGCCAGCAGTTCGGACAGGGGGCACGGGGAGACCCAGTACTTC.

The chain couples TRBV6-6 to TRBJ1-1; possible D gene TRBD1, 6 bases. There are 14 residues in the CDR3. In germline, CDR1 is MNHNY, CDR2 SVGAGI (reference sequence). The ends were cut back, 2 bases at V and 0 bases at J, with 7 bases in the middle. In DNA form, the CDR3 reads TGTGCCAGCAGTTACGGACAGTTGAACACTGAAGCTTTCTTT. It encodes CASSYGQLNTEAFF.

Regarding this clone: The junction departs from the called germline gene at one end, perhaps through a read error. The same CDR3 can be traced to other DNA sequences in this sample. This chain connects TRBV30 to TRBJ1-6, with a weak D call TRBD1 (6 bases). The CDR3 has 18 amino acids. Germline values: CDR1 GTSNPN, CDR2 SVGIG (reference sequence). The CDR3: CAWREIWTALAPNSPLHF. Written as DNA, the CDR3 is TGTGCCTGGAGGGAGATATGGACAGCCCTTGCACCTAATTCACCCCTACACTTT.

V usage is TRBV27 and J usage is TRBJ1-5; TRBD1 might be the D (5 bases). Germline-derived CDR1 and CDR2 are MNHEY and SMNVEV (reference sequence). The CDR3 covers 14 residues. The V and J ends lost 6 bases and 7 bases respectively, with 16 bases between them. CDR3 sequence reads: CASSPWGDGQPQHF. Here the CDR3 DNA reads TGTGCCAGCAGCCCCTGGGGGGATGGGCAGCCCCAGCATTTT.

This sequence joins TRBV7-4 and TRBJ2-7, with 10 bases matching TRBD2. Germline CDR1 reads SGHVT; CDR2 reads SQSDAQ. The CDR3 has 13 amino acids. With 11 bases clipped from V and 2 bases from J, the junction kept 6 bases outside the gene matches. CDR3 sequence: CAPTTSGPYEQYF. The CDR3 DNA sequence: TGTGCCCCTACGACTAGCGGGCCCTACGAGCAGTACTTC.

The chain uses TRBV6-6 and TRBJ1-2, with a tentative D call TRBD1 (5 bases). The CDR3 consists of 16 residues. Germline-derived CDR1 and CDR2 are MNHNY and SVGAGI (reference sequence). V dropped 8 bases and J dropped 0 bases, with 19 bases sitting between them. The CDR3 region is CASVGGGQGANYGYTF. The CDR3 nucleotides are TGTGCCAGCGTAGGCGGGGGTCAGGGAGCTAACTATGGCTACACCTTC.

This rearrangement joins TRBV5-1 to TRBJ1-1, with D possibly matching TRBD1 (5 bases). The CDR3 sequence is 13 residues long. From germline, CDR1 is SGHRS and CDR2 YFSETQ. V was pared by 5 bases and J by 1 base, with 9 bases between. Here the CDR3 DNA reads TGCGCCAGCAGTTCCAGGGCGAACACTGAAGCTTTCTTT. Residues: CASSSRANTEAFF.

The V call is TRBV9, the J call TRBJ2-1, with TRBD2 as a possible D gene (5 bases). V shed 0 bases and J shed 0 bases, with 10 bases lying between them. The CDR3 has 16 residues. Germline V gives CDR1 SGDLS, CDR2 YYNGEE. In nucleotides, the CDR3 is TGTGCCAGCAGCGTAGATCGGGCGGGCTCCTACAATGAGCAGTTCTTC. Protein: CASSVDRAGSYNEQFF.